The 25 T cell receptor beta chains below were found in one sample sequenced in a study of somatic mutations in cytotoxic T cells in rheumatoid arthritis. Using immunoSEQ multiplex PCR, the repertoire was profiled, and TCRdb retains in-frame clones only, with some absent. The sample consists of over 8,000 clones, 75% to 95% of them appearing once. The sequencing sample was made of CD8+ T cells sorted from blood. Every receptor here comes from a woman under 30 with rheumatoid arthritis.

Comments on this clone: Germline is not matched at one junction end, which may reflect a read error. V gene TRBV7-7 combines with J gene TRBJ2-2, with TRBD2 matching over 14 bases. CDR3 length equals 19 residues. Germline assignment: CDR1 SSHAT and CDR2 FNYEAQ (reference sequence). The CDR3: CASSARLAGGPRGTGELFF. The CDR3 nucleotides read TGTGCTAGCAGCGCCCGACTAGCGGGAGGGCCCCGGGGGACCGGGGAGCTGTTTTTT.

The chain joins TRBV6-4 to TRBJ1-4, with 12 bases aligning to TRBD1. V shed 0 bases, J shed 8 bases, and the junction held 4 bases outside the gene matches. From germline, CDR1 is MRHNA and CDR2 SNTAGT. The CDR3 extends over 16 amino acids. CDR3 protein: CASSDSPGQGAEKLFF. The CDR3 region has the DNA TGTGCCAGCAGTGACTCTCCGGGACAGGGGGCCGAAAAACTGTTTTTT.

This sequence joins TRBV27 and TRBJ2-7; D ambiguous. The CDR3 has 14 amino acids. V gave up 5 bases and J gave up 2 bases, with 13 bases separating them. Germline CDR1 and CDR2: MNHEY and SMNVEV (reference sequence). The CDR3 region is CASSLYADTYEQYF. In DNA, the CDR3 is TGTGCCAGCAGTCTCTACGCGGATACCTACGAGCAGTACTTC.

The J gene is TRBJ2-7, the V gene TRBV7-9; 10 bases map to TRBD1. The V segment lost 5 bases and the J segment 5 bases; nucleotides outside the gene matches: 9. Germline loops: CDR1 SEHNR, CDR2 FQNEAQ (reference sequence). The CDR3 consists of 15 residues. The CDR3 protein is CASSLPGTGVHEQYF. The CDR3, as DNA: TGTGCCAGCAGCCTCCCCGGGACAGGGGTCCACGAGCAGTACTTC.

The chain is built from TRBV5-6 and TRBJ2-5; 7 bases map to TRBD1. The J call may be wrong; the DNA end is better matched by TRBJ2-7. CDR1 is SGHDT and CDR2 is YYEEEE in the germline V gene. The length of the CDR3 is 13 residues. The CDR3 bases are TGTGCCAGCAGCCCCGGGGACAGCTACGAGCAGTACTTC. Its translation is CASSPGDSYEQYF.

This chain links TRBV6-6 with TRBJ1-6, with TRBD1 matching 9 bases. The CDR3 contains 15 residues. The ends lost 2 bases at V and 6 bases at J; junction bases unmatched: 2. Germline CDR1 MNHNY, CDR2 SVGAGI (reference sequence). CDR3 nucleotide sequence: TGTGCCAGCAGTTACCCGGACAGGGGTAATTCACCCCTCCACTTT. This codes for CASSYPDRGNSPLHF.

The V gene is TRBV28, the J gene TRBJ2-5; 8 bases agree with TRBD2. J lost 2 bases, V lost 5 bases, and 7 bases had no gene match. From germline, CDR1 is MDHEN and CDR2 SYDVKM. The CDR3 sequence is 15 residues long. The CDR3 spells CASSIRAGGQETQYF. The CDR3 DNA reads TGTGCCAGCAGTATCCGGGCGGGGGGACAAGAGACCCAGTACTTC.

The rearrangement joins TRBV7-2 to TRBJ2-2; D is ambiguous. CDR3 length: 14 amino acids. V lost 5 bases to trimming and J lost 5 bases, with 12 bases between them. Germline CDR1 reads SGHTA; CDR2 reads FQGNSA. Here the CDR3 reads CASSQRRETGELFF. The DNA for the CDR3 is TGTGCCAGCAGCCAGCGACGTGAAACCGGGGAGCTGTTTTTT.

The J gene is TRBJ1-2, the V gene TRBV29-1; possibly TRBD1 for D (6 bases). Trimming took 2 bases from V and 3 from J, leaving 13 bases between them. In germline, CDR1 is SQVTM, CDR2 ANQGSEA. CDR3 length: 14 amino acids. The CDR3 sequence: CSVEIWGPDYGYTF. The DNA for the CDR3 is TGCAGCGTTGAAATCTGGGGGCCGGACTATGGCTACACCTTC.

The chain uses TRBV30 and TRBJ1-4; D possibly corresponds to TRBD1 (6 bases). CDR3 length: 14 residues. V was clipped by 3 bases and J by 6 bases, with 14 bases between them. Germline V gives CDR1 GTSNPN, CDR2 SVGIG (reference sequence). CDR3 residues: CAWRRGGGYEKLFF. In DNA form, the CDR3 reads TGTGCCTGGAGGCGGGGAGGGGGGTATGAAAAACTGTTTTTT.

The chain couples TRBV4-1 to TRBJ1-5; weak D call: TRBD1 (6 bases). There are 14 residues in the CDR3. CDR1 and CDR2 from the germline V gene are MGHRA and YSYEKL. Trimming left V 1 base short and J 4 bases short, with 8 bases between. The CDR3 here is CASSQVQGNQPQHF. The CDR3, as DNA: TGCGCCAGCAGCCAAGTACAGGGTAATCAGCCCCAGCATTTT.

This clone was seen just once. The junction departs from the called germline gene at one end, perhaps through a read error. V is TRBV7-7 and J is TRBJ2-1; 8 bases map to TRBD1. The CDR3 loop spans 16 amino acids. CDR1 SSHAT and CDR2 FNYEAQ come from the germline V gene (reference sequence). The chain's CDR3 is CASSLGMTGDYNEQFF. In nucleotides, the CDR3 is TGTGCTAGCAGCTTAGGTATGACAGGGGACTACAATGAGCAGTTCTTC.

This sequence joins TRBV14 and TRBJ2-5, with a weak D call TRBD2 (7 bases). The CDR3 has 12 residues. Trimming left V 5 bases short and J 5 bases short, with 9 bases between. Germline-derived CDR1 and CDR2 are SGHDN and FVKESK. CDR3 DNA: TGTGCCAGCAGCGAGGGGGGGGAGACCCAGTACTTC. Protein product: CASSEGGETQYF.

The chain couples TRBV7-2 to TRBJ1-5; TRBD1 agrees at 8 bases. V lost 6 bases to trimming and J lost 6 bases; unmatched junction nucleotides: 4. This CDR3 spans 13 amino acids. Per the germline V gene, CDR1 is SGHTA and CDR2 is FQGNSA. In DNA form, the CDR3 reads TGTGCCAGCAGTCTTGACAGGGGTCAGCCCCAGCATTTT. It codes for CASSLDRGQPQHF.

The chain couples TRBV7-6 to TRBJ2-7, with 8 bases identical to TRBD2. Germline assignment: CDR1 SGHVS and CDR2 FNYEAQ. The J segment lost 4 bases and the V segment lost 4 bases, leaving 15 bases of the junction unmatched. The CDR3 covers 17 residues. The CDR3 DNA follows: TGTGCCAGCAGCTCGTTTCCCCCCGGGAGGGCCATTTACGAGCAGTACTTC. It encodes CASSSFPPGRAIYEQYF.

V and J are TRBV25-1 and TRBJ1-2, with D possibly being TRBD1 (6 bases). Between the trimmed V and J ends, which lost 2 bases and 7 bases, there was a span of 17 bases. CDR1 is MGHDK, CDR2 SYGVNS, per germline. The CDR3 contains 15 residues. Here the CDR3 reads CASSETGRRGGGYTF. CDR3 bases: TGTGCCAGCAGTGAAACTGGACGGAGGGGGGGTGGCTACACCTTC.

The V call is TRBV5-1, the J call TRBJ2-1, with 10 bases aligning to TRBD2. V dropped 4 bases and J dropped 5; count of bases not matched to a gene: 6. Germline V gives CDR1 SGHRS, CDR2 YFSETQ. This CDR3 has 15 residues. CDR3 DNA sequence: TGCGCCAGCAGCGACACTAGCGGGGTCAACAATGAGCAGTTCTTC. It translates to CASSDTSGVNNEQFF.

This chain uses TRBV27 with TRBJ2-7, with a weak D call TRBD1 (5 bases). CDR1 is MNHEY and CDR2 is SMNVEV in the germline V gene (reference sequence). The CDR3 length is 15 residues. Trimming took 5 bases from V and 2 from J, leaving 16 bases between them. In DNA form, the CDR3 reads TGTGCCAGCAGTGGACGGACATTACCCACCTACGAGCAGTACTTC. This encodes CASSGRTLPTYEQYF.

The table lists this clone with a count of one. The rearrangement uses TRBV6-5 and TRBJ2-3, with TRBD2 matching 9 bases. This CDR3 is 16 amino acids long. J lost 5 bases, V lost 0 bases, and 6 bases had no gene match. CDR1 is MNHEY and CDR2 is SVGAGI in the germline V gene. In DNA form, the CDR3 reads TGTGCCAGCAGTTACTCCGCGGGAGGGCCTGGAGATACGCAGTATTTT. Its translation: CASSYSAGGPGDTQYF.

The J gene is TRBJ2-5, the V gene TRBV7-2; tentative D call: TRBD2 (6 bases). Trimming took off 5 bases at V and 0 bases at J, with 16 bases between the two ends. Germline V gives CDR1 SGHTA, CDR2 FQGNSA. The CDR3 extends over 16 amino acids. Written as DNA, the CDR3 is TGTGCCAGCAGCCCATGGGACTCTTCGAACCAAGAGACCCAGTACTTC. Translating it yields CASSPWDSSNQETQYF.

The chain links TRBV4-3 to TRBJ1-1, with D unclear. The CDR3 has 14 residues. Trimming pared 3 bases from V and 0 bases from J, leaving 8 bases between. Germline lookup yields CDR1 LGHNA and CDR2 YSLEER. CDR3 sequence: CASSQTGMNTEAFF. For the CDR3, the DNA is TGCGCCAGCAGCCAGACGGGTATGAACACTGAAGCTTTCTTT.

The chain has TRBV7-8 and TRBJ2-2, with 7 nucleotides matching TRBD2. V was clipped by 5 bases and J by 6 bases; unmatched bases: 9. Germline V gene data show CDR1 as SGHVS and CDR2 as FQNEAQ. The CDR3 runs to 15 residues. CDR3 region: CASSTWEGRPGELFF. CDR3 nucleotides: TGTGCCAGCAGCACATGGGAGGGGAGACCCGGGGAGCTGTTTTTT.

This clone has just one count. The chain combines TRBV11-3 with TRBJ2-6, with a weak D call TRBD2 (6 bases). CDR3 length equals 17 residues. V shed 5 bases and J shed 3 bases, with 17 bases lying between them. Germline CDR1 SGHNT, CDR2 YENEEA. The CDR3 here is CASSPPNRGFGANVLTF. In DNA, the CDR3 is TGTGCCAGCAGCCCCCCCAACCGGGGGTTTGGGGCCAACGTCCTGACTTTC.

This clone came up once. J is TRBJ2-7 and V is TRBV2; D is perhaps TRBD2 (6 bases). Per the germline V gene, CDR1 is SNHLY and CDR2 is FYNNEI. The CDR3 runs 13 residues. The V end was cut by 4 bases, the J end by 2 bases, with 9 bases between. Here the CDR3 DNA reads TGTGCCAGCAGTGCGGGACTTCCCTACGAGCAGTACTTC. Its translation: CASSAGLPYEQYF.

This rearrangement joins TRBV4-3 to TRBJ2-7; D is possibly TRBD1 (5 bases). The germline CDR1 and CDR2 sequences are LGHNA and YSLEER. V was clipped by 1 base and J by 2 bases, with 9 bases between them. This CDR3 has 14 residues. In DNA form, the CDR3 reads TGCGCCAGCAGCCAAGTTTGGGGCCCCTACGAGCAGTACTTC. Translation: CASSQVWGPYEQYF.